This T cell receptor beta chain appears in the sequencing data of a study of shared clonotypes between healthy human individuals. Looking at the study overall: Aged 18 to 49, the donors were a couple of women and three men.

It was at deep level that the assay was run. Some clones are missing from TCRdb's copy, which holds only in-frame ones; the method was immunoSEQ multiplex PCR. This repertoire shows about 1.5 million clones, approximately 98% found once; its top ten account for about 0.45%. The CDR3 runs 13 residues. Per germline, CDR1 SGDLS and CDR2 YYNGEE. V was cut by 3 bases and J by 4 bases, with 11 bases left in between. Regarding the study as a whole: Generally, estimated richness proved larger in naive subsets than it did in memory subsets. Read depth was anticipated to influence clonotype sharing among donors.

With respect to this clone: Antigen unknown.

The TCR was taken from a young man in good health. The V gene is TRBV9, the J gene TRBJ2-7, with D unresolved. The sequenced sample consisted of naive CD4+ T cells sorted from blood. Sample subset: CD45RA+ positively selected. The CDR3 bases are TGTGCCAGCAGCGGGAGAAACGTGTACGAGCAGTACTTC. Its translation: CASSGRNVYEQYF.